This T cell receptor (beta chain) was observed in a study of glioma-infiltrating T cells after dendritic cell vaccination. V was clipped by 3 bases and J by 0 bases, with 6 bases between them. The CDR3 length is 14 residues. Germline CDR1 is PRHDT and CDR2 is FYEKMQ (reference sequence). Sequenced by immunoSEQ multiplex PCR; TCRdb stores in-frame clones only, minus some. The sample yields tens of thousands of clones, 90% to 95% seen once. The material sequenced was blood, taken before dendritic cell vaccination. This clonotype was sampled from a human donor with glioblastoma. The chain has TRBV13 and TRBJ1-3; D is uncertain. The CDR3: CASSFINSGNTIYF. CDR3 coding DNA: TGTGCCAGCAGCTTCATCAACTCTGGAAACACCATATATTTT. The entire variable domain, with the rest obtained from reference TRBV13 and TRBJ1-3, is as follows: AAGVIQSPRHLIKEKRETATLKCYPIPRHDTVYWYQQGPGQDPQFLISFYEKMQSDKGSIPDRFSAQQFSDYHSELNMSSLELGDSALYFCASSFINSGNTIYFGEGSWLTVV.